The source of this TCR beta chain is a study of blood T cells in healthy people across ages. This CDR3 region has 15 residues. With 4 bases removed from V and 4 bases from J, the gap between germline ends came to 14 bases. Germline CDR1 SEHNR, CDR2 FQNEAQ (reference sequence). In its sample, this clonotype was seen many times. The antigen is not known. Study-wide points: With unsorted PBMCs, a conclusive comparison of naive versus antigen-experienced cells was not possible.

Sample-barcoded 5' priming and a J-beta primer mix drove a second PCR of about 6 to 11 cycles. One entry per CDR3 protein, called by TCRdb with MiXCR from the 5' RACE reads. The sample lists roughly 800,000 distinct CDR3 sequences, 40% to 65% seen once, with approximately 40% in the top ten. The sample comprised blood. The chain has TRBV7-9 and TRBJ1-5, with no clear D. The clonotype was recovered from a man older than 75 in good health. The CDR3 sequence is CASSSTAPGNQPQHF. The CDR3 nucleotides are TGTGCCAGCAGCTCTACAGCACCGGGGAATCAGCCCCAGCATTTT.